This TCR beta chain appears in the sequencing data of a study of blood T cells in healthy people across ages. Whole-study results and caveats: Underestimates were what the diversity estimates from one million T cells were considered to be. Unknown donor CMV status possibly confounded expanded clonotype changes.

Total RNA amounts of at least 6 micrograms were extracted per sample. A second PCR of 7 to 11 cycles used a sample-barcoded 5' primer and a J-beta primer mix. Via MiXCR, TCRdb re-called the 5' RACE reads, giving one row per CDR3 protein. The sample has roughly 1.5 million distinct CDR3 sequences; roughly 43% are singletons. The CDR3 is made up of 15 amino acids. Per the germline V gene, CDR1 is LGHNA and CDR2 is YNFKEQ. Trimming pared 7 bases from V and 2 bases from J, leaving 18 bases between. Concerning this clonotype itself: Its target is unknown.

This sequence was found in a woman aged 18-30 years in good health. V usage is TRBV4-2 and J usage is TRBJ2-7, with D possibly TRBD2 on 5 matching bases. Sequencing was performed on blood. The CDR3 reads CASKSTGIGTYEQYF. In DNA, the CDR3 is TGTGCCAGCAAATCGACGGGAATCGGGACCTACGAGCAGTACTTC.